The 2 T cell receptor beta chains below were found in one sample sequenced in a study of cytomegalovirus exposure and HLA in healthy donors. Produced via immunoSEQ multiplex PCR; TCRdb's table is partial and in-frame only. The sample yields 150,000 to 200,000 clones, just under 85% seen once. Sequencing was carried out using PBMCs. These receptors originate from a man aged 25 to 40 in good health and CMV-seropositive.

The V and J genes are TRBV25-1 and TRBJ2-5, with 10 positions matching TRBD1. This CDR3 has 16 residues. V shed 3 bases, J shed 5 bases, and the junction held 9 bases outside the gene matches. Germline V gives CDR1 MGHDK, CDR2 SYGVNS. The CDR3 bases are TGTGCCAGCAGTGAGCCCGGACAGGGGGGGATCGAGACCCAGTACTTC. Translation: CASSEPGQGGIETQYF.

The chain employs TRBV6-1 and TRBJ2-7; D call uncertain. The CDR3 extends over 15 amino acids. The germline V and J ends were trimmed by 5 bases and 3 bases, with 17 bases remaining between them. Germline lookup yields CDR1 MNHNS and CDR2 SASEGT. In nucleotides, the CDR3 is TGTGCCAGCAGTTCCCACGCGGCCGGCAACTACGAGCAGTACTTC. Its protein is CASSSHAAGNYEQYF.